This T cell receptor beta chain was recovered during a study of blood T cell repertoires in COVID-19. For the study at large: Whether acute or convalescent, the COVID-19 samples came from the United States, Italy and Spain. The analysed material was cDNA or gDNA that came from T cells, B-cell-depleted T cells, or PBMCs.

In this sample, this clone turned up once. The authors' processing: Amplifying reference gene primers gave estimates of nucleated cell counts. Measured with immunoSEQ multiplex PCR; TCRdb has only the in-frame clones, and not every one. The DNA gave D and trimming, while V, J and clone size come from that table. The sample lists roughly 190,000 clones; 75% to 90% were seen once. CDR1 MNHNY and CDR2 SVGAGI come from the germline V gene (reference sequence). V gave up 11 bases and J gave up 0 bases, with 13 bases separating them. This CDR3 has 13 residues. J is TRBJ1-1 and V is TRBV6-6; a weak D match, TRBD1 (6 bases). What was sequenced was peripheral blood. The clonotype comes from a man aged 55-75 years with acute or convalescent COVID-19. For the CDR3, the DNA is TGTGCCGGCCTACAGGGAATGAACACTGAAGCTTTCTTT. Its protein is CAGLQGMNTEAFF.